The 15 T cell receptor beta chains given below trace back to one sample, sequenced in a study of cytomegalovirus exposure and HLA in healthy donors. The PCR made use of 60 Vbeta and 13 Jbeta primers. Repertoires were generated with immunoSEQ multiplex PCR, while TCRdb's copy carries only in-frame clones and drops some. This table has hundreds of thousands of clones, 82% appearing once. The sample was PBMCs. These receptors were collected from a man in his forties or fifties in good health and CMV-seropositive.

V usage is TRBV9 and J usage is TRBJ2-3, with 9 positions matching TRBD2. This CDR3 spans 15 amino acids. Germline V CDR1 and CDR2: SGDLS, YYNGEE. Trimming took 4 bases from V and 2 from J; bases not matched to a gene: 5. Here the CDR3 reads CASSRLAVNTDTQYF. DNA for the CDR3: TGTGCCAGCAGCCGACTAGCGGTAAACACAGATACGCAGTATTTT. The full variable domain, with the rest looked up from reference TRBV9 and TRBJ2-3, is DSGVTQTPKHLITATGQRVTLRCSPRSGDLSVYWYQQSLDQGLQFLIQYYNGEERAKGNILERFSAQQFPDLHSELNLSSLELGDSALYFCASSRLAVNTDTQYFGPGTRLTVL.

This sequence joins TRBV5-1 and TRBJ2-2, with TRBD2 matching over 14 bases. The germline V gene encodes CDR1 SGHRS and CDR2 YFSETQ. CDR3 length: 16 amino acids. Trimming removed 4 bases from V and 4 bases from J; junction bases left unmatched: 3. CDR3 in DNA: TGCGCCAGCAGCCCCGGACTAGCGGGGGGCACCGGGGAGCTGTTTTTT. Encoded protein: CASSPGLAGGTGELFF.

The rearrangement uses TRBV27 and TRBJ2-1; D unresolved. V was pared by 0 bases and J by 7 bases, with 7 bases between. This CDR3 comprises 13 residues. Germline assignment: CDR1 MNHEY and CDR2 SMNVEV (reference sequence). In DNA, the CDR3 is TGTGCCAGCAGTTTATCGGTCCGGAATGAGCAGTTCTTC. As protein: CASSLSVRNEQFF.

This clone was found a few times. The genes are TRBV19 and TRBJ2-1; TRBD2 aligns across 13 bases. V lost 1 base and J lost 5; bases outside the gene matches: 5. CDR3 length: 17 amino acids. Germline V gene data show CDR1 as LNHDA and CDR2 as SQIVND (reference sequence). CDR3 bases: TGTGCCAGTAGTATAGGCCCGGGACTAGCGGGGAACAATGAGCAGTTCTTC. Its translation is CASSIGPGLAGNNEQFF. The entire variable domain, with the rest obtained from reference TRBV19 and TRBJ2-1, is as follows: DGGITQSPKYLFRKEGQNVTLSCEQNLNHDAMYWYRQDPGQGLRLIYYSQIVNDFQKGDIAEGYSVSREKKESFPLTVTSAQKNPTAFYLCASSIGPGLAGNNEQFFGPGTRLTVL.

V is TRBV11-2 and J is TRBJ2-1; D unclear. The CDR3 sequence is 14 residues long. V gave up 5 bases and J gave up 7 bases, with 15 bases separating them. The germline CDR1 and CDR2 sequences are SGHAT and FQNNGV. Written as DNA, the CDR3 is TGTGCCAGCAGCCAGGTTTATGGAAGTAATGAGCAGTTCTTC. It is translated as CASSQVYGSNEQFF.

This clone was seen once. Other DNA sequences in the same sample also yield this CDR3. This chain connects TRBV2 to TRBJ2-5; 7 bases agree with TRBD1. The J segment lost 1 base and the V segment lost 6 bases, leaving 2 bases of the junction unmatched. CDR3 length: 13 residues. Germline lookup yields CDR1 SNHLY and CDR2 FYNNEI. In DNA, the CDR3 is TGTGCCAGCAGCCGGGACAGCCAAGAGACCCAGTACTTC. Protein product: CASSRDSQETQYF.

The V gene is TRBV6-6, the J gene TRBJ1-2, with 10 bases that match TRBD1. The V gene end was trimmed by 5 bases and the J gene end by 10 bases; junction bases not matched to a gene: 7. Germline V gives CDR1 MNHNY, CDR2 SVGAGI (reference sequence). The CDR3 runs to 13 residues. The CDR3 loop reads CASSAQGQGPYTF. CDR3 nucleotide sequence: TGTGCCAGCAGTGCTCAGGGACAGGGGCCCTACACCTTC.

This clone was counted between two and nine times. The sample carries other DNA sequences with the same CDR3. The CDR3 coding sequence is TGCAGCGTTGACAGGGGGGCTGAAGCTTTCTTT. Its protein product is CSVDRGAEAFF. The chain employs TRBV29-1 and TRBJ1-1; 7 bases agree with TRBD1. From germline, CDR1 is SQVTM and CDR2 ANQGSEA. With V trimmed by 3 bases and J by 6 bases, 1 base remained unmatched. The CDR3 has 11 residues.

The chain recombines TRBV5-1 with TRBJ2-5, with 7 positions matching TRBD1. V trimming: 4 bases; J trimming: 5 bases; junction bases outside the gene matches: 8. The CDR3 covers 14 residues. Germline-derived CDR1 and CDR2 are SGHRS and YFSETQ. The CDR3, as DNA: TGCGCCAGCAGCCCTGACAGGGTGGGGGAGACCCAGTACTTC. Translation: CASSPDRVGETQYF. Full variable domain (missing parts from reference TRBV5-1 and TRBJ2-5): KAGVTQTPRYLIKTRGQQVTLSCSPISGHRSVSWYQQTPGQGLQFLFEYFSETQRNKGNFPGRFSGRQFSNSRSEMNVSTLELGDSALYLCASSPDRVGETQYFGPGTRLLVL.

The chain employs TRBV29-1 and TRBJ1-5; D perhaps matches TRBD1 (6 bases). CDR3 size: 13 residues. Trimming stripped 7 bases from V and 6 bases from J, with 16 bases between. Germline CDR1 is SQVTM and CDR2 is ANQGSEA. DNA for the CDR3: TGCAGCGCCCGGCGGGGGGCGGGTCAGCCCCAGCATTTT. Its translation: CSARRGAGQPQHF.

The chain links TRBV15 to TRBJ1-2; tentative D call: TRBD1 (6 bases). V lost 6 bases and J 2 bases, leaving 7 bases between the germline ends. This CDR3 has 12 residues. Germline assignment: CDR1 LNHNV and CDR2 YYDKDF (reference sequence). CDR3 sequence reads: CATRGANYGYTF. The CDR3 nucleotides are TGTGCCACCAGGGGGGCAAACTATGGCTACACCTTC.

As regards this clone: One junction end disagrees with the germline gene, perhaps due to a read error. The chain employs TRBV5-1 and TRBJ2-6; D perhaps matches TRBD1 (6 bases). The CDR3 contains 16 residues. Germline CDR1 and CDR2: SGHRS and YFSETQ. CDR3 bases: TGCGCCAGCAGAAAGGGGGATTTCTCTGGCGCCAACGTCCTGACTTTC. As protein: CASRKGDFSGANVLTF.

The chain combines TRBV30 with TRBJ2-1, with TRBD2 matching 9 bases. Looked up from germline, CDR1 is GTSNPN and CDR2 is SVGIG (reference sequence). This CDR3 has 17 amino acids. Losses at the gene ends were 0 bases for V and 0 bases for J; bases not matched to a gene: 6. CDR3 nucleotides: TGTGCCTGGAGTGTCAGGCTAGCGGGATCCTCCTACAATGAGCAGTTCTTC. It translates to CAWSVRLAGSSYNEQFF.

V and J are TRBV28 and TRBJ2-5, with a tentative D call TRBD2 (5 bases). V dropped 6 bases and J dropped 7 bases, with 15 bases sitting between them. This CDR3 comprises 13 residues. Germline values: CDR1 MDHEN, CDR2 SYDVKM. CDR3 sequence (DNA): TGTGCCAGCAGGTTCCCGGACTCGAGGACCCAGTACTTC. The encoded protein is CASRFPDSRTQYF.

The chain links TRBV4-1 to TRBJ2-5, with TRBD1 matching over 7 bases. With V trimmed by 3 bases and J by 5 bases, 6 bases remained unmatched. This CDR3 has 14 amino acids. Germline CDR1 is MGHRA and CDR2 is YSYEKL. The CDR3 protein is CASSHGTARETQYF. The CDR3 nucleotides read TGCGCCAGCAGCCATGGGACAGCACGCGAGACCCAGTACTTC.